This TCR beta chain was captured in a study of OX40 agonist ivuxolimab in advanced cancers. For context, the study as a whole: Ivuxolimab was a fully human IgG2 agonistic monoclonal antibody targeting the costimulatory receptor OX40 (CD134). The paper describes the monotherapy dose-escalation part (N ≈ 49 patients) of the phase I trial of ivuxolimab. Partial responses occurred in three dose-escalation patients, of whom one had hepatocellular carcinoma and two had cutaneous melanoma. Prior anti-PD-1, anti-PD-L1 or anti-CTLA-4 therapy was permitted, and 30% to 50% of dose-escalation patients had received checkpoint inhibitors. The purpose of peripheral TCRbeta sequencing was to test whether ivuxolimab changed TCR sequence diversity and led to clonal T-cell expansion. In the dose-escalation cohort, more than 75% of patients were male, and the mean age was approximately 60 years, with a range of roughly 20 to 79. Intravenous ivuxolimab was administered to patients every 2 weeks at six dose levels: 0.01, 0.1, 0.3, 1.5, 3 and 10 mg/kg. Of the approximately 53 patients in dose escalation, about 20 had hepatocellular carcinoma, some 15 had melanoma, 9 had renal cell carcinoma and 9 had head and neck cancer.

As for this clone: Its antigen is unknown. Qualities for individual bases were not recorded, and no much larger clone is one base off.

Inclusive of the bounding cysteine and phenylalanine, the CDR3 is 17 residues long. Just CDR3 DNA is preserved here, 51 bases in frame from base 1. The germline V gene supplies CDR1 SGDLS and CDR2 YYNGEE. Trimming removed 2 bases from V and 6 bases from J; the gene matches leave 10 bases unexplained. Study-level results and caveats: In the 0.1-3.0 mg/kg groups, partial responders had among the lowest normalized peripheral clonal expansion, particularly in CD8+ T cells. Low levels of normalized T-cell clonal expansion were also seen in some nonresponding patients. Clonal expansion of both CD4+ and CD8+ blood T cells was observed from baseline to week 6 at doses 0.1 to 3.0 mg/kg. After ivuxolimab, more expanded clones were found on average in CD8+ T cells than in CD4+ T cells. The antigen specificity of the peripheral T cells that underwent clonal expansion was not determined.

Genomic DNA was isolated from the sorted cells so that the TCRbeta CDR3 region could be sequenced. TCRbeta CDR3 regions were sequenced using the immunoSEQ Assay. TCRdb limited this immuneACCESS table to in-frame rearrangements with V and J called. A share of clones is missing; checked studies link under half to unresolved V genes, and the rest is unexplained. Here the sample has approximately 77,000 clones; approximately 80% occur a single time. Around 6.6% of the sample goes to the ten largest clones. The trial excluded patients who had a history of autoimmune disease or were on systemic immunosuppression. Peripheral blood for TCR sequencing was drawn from every dose cohort at baseline, at cycle 4 day 1 and at cycle 7 day 1. The samples were drawn from a first-in-human, open-label, multicenter phase I dose-escalation trial of ivuxolimab. Adults with locally advanced or metastatic head and neck squamous cell, hepatocellular, melanoma or renal cell carcinoma were enrolled in the trial. Before TCR sequencing, CD4+ and CD8+ T cells were separately sorted from peripheral blood.

Sequencing used CD4+ or CD8+ T cells sorted from blood, obtained in a trial of the OX40 agonist ivuxolimab. The receptor was derived from an adult with an advanced solid tumor such as melanoma, head and neck, liver or kidney cancer. The sequence joins TRBV9 to TRBJ2-2; 10 bases in the junction line up with TRBD1. The CDR3 protein sequence reads: CASSVADRGRTAGELFF. In nucleotides, the sequence is TGTGCCAGCAGCGTTGCCGACAGGGGGCGCACCGCCGGGGAGCTGTTTTTT.